Presented here are 32 T cell receptor beta chains from one specimen sequenced in a study of a mutant IDH1 vaccine in newly diagnosed glioma. Clones were read by immunoSEQ multiplex PCR, and TCRdb kept only the in-frame ones, dropping some. The data contain over 75,000 clones, about 81% of them singletons. Noted time point: week 47, end of study. Vaccination used 300 ug of mutant IDH1 20-mer peptide per dose, with topical imiquimod. Their antigen targets remain unknown. This specimen was PBMCs, taken from a glioma patient whose treatment included an IDH1 peptide vaccine. The receptors originated from a man aged 40-49 years with glioma.

This clone was counted only a few times. This rearrangement joins TRBV7-9 to TRBJ2-7; D may be TRBD2 (5 bases). Trimming pared 1 base from V and 9 bases from J, leaving 10 bases between. This CDR3 is 12 amino acids long. Germline loops: CDR1 SEHNR, CDR2 FQNEAQ (reference sequence). The CDR3 DNA reads as TGTGCCAGCAGCTTAGAACTAGACGGGCAGTACTTC. This encodes CASSLELDGQYF.

The chain links TRBV11-3 to TRBJ2-4; no clear D gene. V gave up 5 bases and J gave up 7 bases, with 9 bases separating them. CDR3 length equals 12 residues. The germline gives CDR1 SGHNT, CDR2 YENEEA. The CDR3 coding sequence is TGTGCCAGCAGCACTTACGGGAACATTCAGTACTTC. As protein: CASSTYGNIQYF.

The chain is built from TRBV5-4 and TRBJ2-1, with 8 bases matching TRBD2. Germline CDR1 is SGHNT and CDR2 is YYREEE (reference sequence). V dropped 0 bases and J dropped 8; count of bases not matched to a gene: 10. The CDR3 is 16 amino acids. CDR3 nucleotide sequence: TGTGCCAGCAGCTTGGCCCCGACTAGCGCTTCATATGAGCAGTTCTTC. This sequence encodes CASSLAPTSASYEQFF. Using reference TRBV5-4 and TRBJ2-1 for the parts outside the CDR3, the full variable domain is ETGVTQSPTHLIKTRGQQVTLRCSSQSGHNTVSWYQQALGQGPQFIFQYYREEENGRGNFPPRFSGLQFPNYSSELNVNALELDDSALYLCASSLAPTSASYEQFFGPGTRLTVL.

The chain uses TRBV9 and TRBJ2-7; D is perhaps TRBD2 (5 bases). The CDR3 runs to 14 residues. V was cut by 4 bases and J by 3 bases, with 14 bases left in between. From germline, CDR1 is SGDLS and CDR2 YYNGEE. Written as DNA, the CDR3 is TGTGCCAGCAGCCCCCGAGGGAACAGCTACGAGCAGTACTTC. As protein: CASSPRGNSYEQYF.

The chain recombines TRBV4-3 with TRBJ1-3; D is ambiguous. CDR3 size: 15 residues. Per the germline V gene, CDR1 is LGHNA and CDR2 is YSLEER. The germline V and J ends were trimmed by 0 bases and 0 bases, with 6 bases remaining between them. The CDR3: CASSQDGSSGNTIYF. CDR3 sequence (DNA): TGCGCCAGCAGCCAAGATGGCAGCTCTGGAAACACCATATATTTT.

The V and J genes are TRBV25-1 and TRBJ1-3; D gene unclear. The V and J ends lost 6 bases and 2 bases respectively, with 17 bases between them. Germline V gene sequence: CDR1 MGHDK, CDR2 SYGVNS. The CDR3 extends over 16 amino acids. The CDR3 coding sequence is TGTGCCAGCAGGGAGGCAGGAGGGCAAGCTGGAAACACCATATATTTT. It codes for CASREAGGQAGNTIYF.

V and J are TRBV7-8 and TRBJ2-5; no clear D. Trimming stripped 7 bases from V and 4 bases from J, with 13 bases between. CDR1 is SGHVS, CDR2 FQNEAQ, per germline. The CDR3 has 13 amino acids. CDR3 sequence (DNA): TGTGCCAGCATTCGTAGTGAGATAGAGACCCAGTACTTC. Protein sequence: CASIRSEIETQYF.

This clone was seen only a few times. This chain joins TRBV19 and TRBJ1-1; D is unclear. With 5 bases removed from V and 11 bases from J, the gap between germline ends came to 9 bases. This CDR3 has 10 residues. CDR1 and CDR2 (germline): LNHDA, SQIVND (reference sequence). The CDR3 is CASSAKTAFF. CDR3 bases: TGTGCCAGTAGTGCCAAGACCGCTTTCTTT.

The rearrangement joins TRBV7-2 to TRBJ1-3; 7 bases agree with TRBD1. V gave up 5 bases and J gave up 0 bases; unmatched junction bases: 4. Looked up from germline, CDR1 is SGHTA and CDR2 is FQGNSA. The CDR3 has 15 amino acids. The CDR3 reads CASSPTGNSGNTIYF. The DNA for the CDR3 is TGTGCCAGCAGCCCGACAGGGAACTCTGGAAACACCATATATTTT.

V is TRBV5-1 and J is TRBJ2-5, with D perhaps TRBD1 or TRBD2 (5 bases each). CDR1 is SGHRS and CDR2 is YFSETQ in the germline V gene. CDR3 length: 15 amino acids. Deletions cut 0 bases from V and 5 bases from J, with 14 bases between. CDR3 nucleotides: TGCGCCAGCAGCTTGGCCGGGACCCCGGTGGAGACCCAGTACTTC. Amino acid sequence: CASSLAGTPVETQYF.

This chain connects TRBV10-2 to TRBJ2-5, with D possibly matching TRBD2 (7 bases). The V and J ends lost 3 bases and 7 bases respectively, with 24 bases between them. Germline V gene lookup returns CDR1 WSHSY and CDR2 SAAADI. CDR3 length equals 17 residues. As DNA, the CDR3 is TGCGCCAGCAGTGAAATGACGGCTAGCGGAGGGGGGCGGACCCAGTACTTC. Translating it yields CASSEMTASGGGRTQYF.

The chain is built from TRBV6-5 and TRBJ2-7; TRBD2 matches 8 bases. The length of the CDR3 is 14 residues. Trimming cost V 2 bases and J 4 bases; bases outside gene matches: 4. Germline CDR1 and CDR2: MNHEY and SVGAGI. CDR3 sequence reads: CASSYGGGIYEQYF. The CDR3 DNA reads as TGTGCCAGCAGTTACGGCGGGGGGATTTACGAGCAGTACTTC.

This clone was seen a single time. This rearrangement joins TRBV5-6 to TRBJ2-7; D not certain. Trimming took off 0 bases at V and 5 bases at J, with 9 bases between the two ends. This CDR3 comprises 13 residues. The germline V gene has CDR1 SGHDT and CDR2 YYEEEE. The CDR3 DNA follows: TGTGCCAGCAGCTTGGTAGAGAGCCACGAGCAGTACTTC. This sequence encodes CASSLVESHEQYF.

The sample holds one count of this clone. The chain links TRBV27 to TRBJ1-5; possible D gene TRBD1, 5 bases. V lost 3 bases and J lost 1, with 10 bases in between. CDR3 length: 15 amino acids. CDR1 is MNHEY and CDR2 is SMNVEV in the germline V gene (reference sequence). CDR3 amino acids: CASSLWGVSNQPQHF. The CDR3 DNA sequence: TGTGCCAGCAGTTTGTGGGGGGTGAGCAATCAGCCCCAGCATTTT.

The chain links TRBV5-1 to TRBJ2-1, with 11 bases matching TRBD1. Per the germline V gene, CDR1 is SGHRS and CDR2 is YFSETQ. The ends lost 4 bases at V and 8 bases at J; junction bases unmatched: 17. The CDR3 runs to 18 residues. CDR3 in amino acids: CASSLFGRSGQGADEQFF. CDR3 nucleotides: TGCGCCAGCAGCCTCTTTGGCCGGTCCGGACAGGGGGCGGATGAGCAGTTCTTC.

This chain uses TRBV29-1 with TRBJ2-1, with a weak D call TRBD1 (6 bases). The germline V gene encodes CDR1 SQVTM and CDR2 ANQGSEA. Trimming pared 0 bases from V and 0 bases from J, leaving 12 bases between. The CDR3 loop spans 16 amino acids. CDR3 coding DNA: TGCAGCGTTGAAGATCGGGACACTAGCTCCTACAATGAGCAGTTCTTC. It specifies CSVEDRDTSSYNEQFF.

The chain recombines TRBV10-3 with TRBJ2-2; the match to TRBD2 covers 7 bases. Per germline, CDR1 ENHRY and CDR2 SYGVKD. J gave up 3 bases and V 11 bases, and 6 bases lay outside the gene matches. CDR3 size: 13 residues. In nucleotides, the CDR3 is TGTGCCTCCGGGGCGGGGGACACCGGGGAGCTGTTTTTT. It specifies CASGAGDTGELFF.

V is TRBV6-5 and J is TRBJ2-5, with a tentative D call TRBD1 (5 bases). Germline loops: CDR1 MNHEY, CDR2 SVGAGI. This CDR3 is built from 11 residues. V was pared by 9 bases and J by 5 bases, with 10 bases between. The CDR3, as DNA: TGTGCCAGTGCAGGGTTGGAGACCCAGTACTTC. Translated: CASAGLETQYF.

This clone was observed once. The chain employs TRBV7-9 and TRBJ2-7; 7 positions match TRBD1. The germline V gene has CDR1 SEHNR and CDR2 FQNEAQ (reference sequence). There are 13 residues in the CDR3. Germline trimming cut 5 bases from V and 6 bases from J; bases unmatched to any gene: 7. The CDR3 is CASSQFDRAEQYF. In DNA, the CDR3 is TGTGCCAGCAGCCAATTCGACAGGGCCGAGCAGTACTTC.

The chain uses TRBV7-9 and TRBJ2-1; no definite D call. V lost 5 bases, J lost 2 bases, and 16 bases lay in between. The germline gives CDR1 SEHNR, CDR2 FQNEAQ (reference sequence). The CDR3 covers 16 residues. Here the CDR3 DNA reads TGTGCCAGCAGCCCCAGAATGGCTAGGGCCTACAATGAGCAGTTCTTC. It is translated as CASSPRMARAYNEQFF.

The V and J genes are TRBV7-8 and TRBJ1-4, with TRBD1 matching 7 bases. The CDR3 consists of 15 residues. The V gene end was trimmed by 2 bases and the J gene end by 5 bases; junction bases not matched to a gene: 5. Germline assignment: CDR1 SGHVS and CDR2 FQNEAQ. CDR3 DNA sequence: TGTGCCAGCAGCTTAAGGGACAGATTAAATGAAAAACTGTTTTTT. It encodes CASSLRDRLNEKLFF.

Here the CDR3 reads CASSGGYEQYF. Written as DNA, the CDR3 is TGTGCCAGCTCAGGGGGCTACGAGCAGTACTTC. The V gene is TRBV6-5, the J gene TRBJ2-7; 7 bases are shared with TRBD1. J lost 3 bases, V lost 8 bases, and 1 base had no gene match. CDR3 length equals 11 residues. Germline CDR1 MNHEY, CDR2 SVGAGI.

The sample holds one count of this clone. The CDR3 loop is CASSPHTLYEQYF. In DNA, the CDR3 is TGTGCCAGCAGTCCTCACACCCTCTACGAGCAGTACTTC. The V and J genes are TRBV28 and TRBJ2-7; unclear D gene. The CDR3 is made up of 13 amino acids. Germline CDR1 MDHEN, CDR2 SYDVKM. V was shortened by 5 bases and J by 3 bases, with 11 bases between the two germline ends.

This chain uses TRBV5-1 with TRBJ2-2, with a possible D match to TRBD2 (5 bases). Germline V CDR1 and CDR2: SGHRS, YFSETQ. The V end was cut by 3 bases, the J end by 5 bases, with 20 bases between. The CDR3 covers 17 residues. This CDR3 is CASSSGVAGLKTGELFF. The CDR3 DNA reads as TGCGCCAGCAGCTCCGGGGTTGCGGGCCTTAAGACCGGGGAGCTGTTTTTT.

The chain carries TRBV4-2 and TRBJ2-1; D is unresolved. The CDR3 runs to 15 residues. From germline, CDR1 is LGHNA and CDR2 YNFKEQ. Trimming removed 6 bases from V and 7 bases from J, with 19 bases in between. The CDR3 here is CASRYPIGNGNEQFF. The CDR3, as DNA: TGTGCCAGCAGATATCCCATAGGGAACGGTAATGAGCAGTTCTTC.

This clone was counted between two and nine times. The chain uses TRBV6-6 and TRBJ2-6; D is unresolved. The CDR3 runs to 11 residues. The V end lost 6 bases, the J end lost 5 bases, and 2 bases lay between the germline ends. Germline CDR1 MNHNY, CDR2 SVGAGI (reference sequence). The chain's CDR3 is CASSRANVLTF. The CDR3 bases are TGTGCCAGCAGCCGGGCCAACGTCCTGACTTTC.

The chain carries TRBV29-1 and TRBJ1-1; TRBD1 aligns across 11 bases. The V segment lost 6 bases and the J segment 5 bases; nucleotides outside the gene matches: 5. Germline assignment: CDR1 SQVTM and CDR2 ANQGSEA. The CDR3 is 13 amino acids. CDR3 residues: CSVGQGARTEAFF. The CDR3 coding sequence is TGCAGCGTCGGACAGGGGGCGAGGACTGAAGCTTTCTTT.

The V gene is TRBV12-5, the J gene TRBJ2-2; 10 nucleotides line up with TRBD2. This CDR3 is 17 amino acids long. V lost 0 bases to trimming and J lost 6 bases; unmatched junction nucleotides: 7. From germline, CDR1 is LGHNT and CDR2 FRNRAP. CDR3 protein: CASGLVRSGGAPGELFF. The CDR3 region has the DNA TGTGCTAGTGGTTTGGTACGAAGCGGGGGGGCCCCCGGGGAGCTGTTTTTT.

The chain couples TRBV30 to TRBJ1-6; the D is unclear. V was trimmed by 2 bases and J by 14 bases, leaving 7 bases between them. Germline CDR1 and CDR2: GTSNPN and SVGIG (reference sequence). The CDR3 loop spans 10 amino acids. CDR3 coding DNA: TGTGCCTGGAGTCTCGTAACCCTCCACTTT. It yields the protein CAWSLVTLHF.

The chain carries TRBV7-9 and TRBJ1-1, with TRBD1 identical over 7 bases. The CDR3 has 14 amino acids. The germline V gene encodes CDR1 SEHNR and CDR2 FQNEAQ (reference sequence). V was pared by 8 bases and J by 3 bases, with 9 bases of the junction left unmatched. The DNA of the CDR3 is TGTGCCAGCGGTCGACAGGGACTGGACACTGAAGCTTTCTTT. Protein sequence: CASGRQGLDTEAFF. Full variable domain (rest looked up from reference TRBV7-9 and TRBJ1-1): DTGVSQNPRHKITKRGQNVTFRCDPISEHNRLYWYRQTLGQGPEFLTYFQNEAQLEKSRLLSDRFSAERPKGSFSTLEIQRTEQGDSAMYLCASGRQGLDTEAFFGQGTRLTVV.

CDR3 bases: TGTGCCAGCTCACCACTGGACAGGGTATACAATGAGCAGTTCTTC. The encoded protein is CASSPLDRVYNEQFF. The chain employs TRBV18 and TRBJ2-1; 8 nucleotides match TRBD1. Per germline, CDR1 KGHSH and CDR2 LQKENI. This CDR3 is built from 15 residues. V lost 1 base, J lost 4 bases, and 3 bases stayed unmatched.

The chain is built from TRBV6-5 and TRBJ2-3; the D is unclear. CDR1 and CDR2 (germline): MNHEY, SVGAGI. The CDR3 is 14 amino acids. The V end lost 0 bases, the J end lost 4 bases, and 8 bases lay between the germline ends. CDR3 nucleotide sequence: TGTGCCAGCAGTTACTCCCGCGTTTCAGATACGCAGTATTTT. It yields the protein CASSYSRVSDTQYF.